This T cell receptor (beta chain) was identified during a study of blood T cell repertoires in COVID-19. Across the study: Researchers got acute and convalescent COVID-19 samples from the United States, Italy and Spain. Sources were T cells, B-cell-depleted T cells, or PBMCs; the material itself was cDNA or gDNA.

Assay used: immunoSEQ multiplex PCR; TCRdb lists only in-frame clones, some missing. The data contain some 66,000 clones, 93% of them singletons. Germline lookup yields CDR1 LNHDA and CDR2 SQIVND (reference sequence). V lost 2 bases, J lost 1 base, and 5 bases lay in between. The CDR3 runs 14 residues. The chain uses TRBV19 and TRBJ2-2; no clear D gene. The TCR comes from a man in his 70s with active COVID-19. Sequenced input: peripheral blood. CDR3 DNA sequence: TGTGCCAGTAGTATAAAACTGAACACCGGGGAGCTGTTTTTT. Its protein is CASSIKLNTGELFF. The variable domain in full, with the rest retrieved from reference TRBV19 and TRBJ2-2, is DGGITQSPKYLFRKEGQNVTLSCEQNLNHDAMYWYRQDPGQGLRLIYYSQIVNDFQKGDIAEGYSVSREKKESFPLTVTSAQKNPTAFYLCASSIKLNTGELFFGEGSRLTVL.